The subject of this entry is one T cell receptor (beta chain). The antigen is unknown. This sample is drawn from a study of cytomegalovirus exposure and HLA in healthy donors. Broader study findings: Researchers catalogued 150 or so TCR beta chains as cytomegalovirus-associated. A later analysis by the authors found several of the most significant clusters apparently linked to common viral pathogens.

The PCR used 60 Vbeta and 13 Jbeta primers. Libraries were prepared by immunoSEQ multiplex PCR; TCRdb keeps only in-frame clonotypes and omits some of them. The listing contains some 130,000 clones. The CDR3 sequence is 16 residues long. V shed 1 base and J shed 1 base, with 13 bases lying between them. Germline CDR1 and CDR2: MNHEY and SMNVEV (reference sequence). The receptor was isolated from a man between 18 and 29 years old in good health and CMV-seronegative. Material for sequencing was PBMCs. This sequence joins TRBV27 and TRBJ1-1, with D possibly being TRBD1 (6 bases). The CDR3 sequence: CASSLWAGTTNTEAFF. The DNA of the CDR3 is TGTGCCAGCAGTTTATGGGCCGGGACAACGAACACTGAAGCTTTCTTT.